Presented here are 30 T cell receptor beta chains from one specimen sequenced in a study of T cell clones after liver transplantation. Data came from immunoSEQ multiplex PCR; TCRdb stores just in-frame clones and leaves some out. The sample includes 45,000 to 55,000 clones, roughly 80% of them seen just once. Sequenced here: CD4+ T cells from blood, sampled before liver transplant. Source of these receptors: a human donor who received a liver transplant.

This clone appeared many times. The chain has TRBV2 and TRBJ1-6; 11 bases are a match to TRBD1. Per germline, CDR1 SNHLY and CDR2 FYNNEI. The CDR3 extends over 14 amino acids. The J segment lost 10 bases and the V segment lost 6 bases, leaving 5 bases of the junction unmatched. The CDR3 DNA follows: TGTGCCAGCAGCCCGGACAGGGGGCCATCACCCCTCCACTTT. Amino acids: CASSPDRGPSPLHF.

V usage is TRBV18 and J usage is TRBJ2-5; tentatively, D is TRBD2 (6 bases). CDR1 KGHSH and CDR2 LQKENI come from the germline V gene. Trimming took off 3 bases at V and 0 bases at J, with 14 bases between the two ends. This CDR3 has 16 residues. The CDR3 reads CASSPKNGGDQETQYF. The DNA of the CDR3 is TGTGCCAGCTCACCTAAGAATGGCGGGGACCAAGAGACCCAGTACTTC.

The chain combines TRBV20-1 with TRBJ2-4, with D possibly TRBD2 on 5 matching bases. V was shortened by 2 bases and J by 8 bases, with 7 bases between the two germline ends. CDR1 is DFQATT, CDR2 SNEGSKA, per germline (reference sequence). The length of the CDR3 is 11 residues. In nucleotides, the CDR3 is TGCAGTGCTAGACTGGGAGACATTCAGTACTTC. The encoded protein is CSARLGDIQYF.

This clone is labeled medium-sized (0.01 to 0.1%). The V and J genes are TRBV10-3 and TRBJ1-1; 7 bases map to TRBD1. V was pared by 3 bases and J by 1 base, with 5 bases of the junction left unmatched. Looked up from germline, CDR1 is ENHRY and CDR2 is SYGVKD. CDR3 length: 15 amino acids. The DNA for the CDR3 is TGTGCCATCAGTGACCCCAGACAGGGGAACACTGAAGCTTTCTTT. It codes for CAISDPRQGNTEAFF.

The rearrangement joins TRBV18 to TRBJ2-5, with unresolved D. CDR1 is KGHSH and CDR2 is LQKENI in the germline V gene. Trimming stripped 1 base from V and 2 bases from J, with 8 bases between. The CDR3 has 14 amino acids. The CDR3 nucleotides read TGTGCCAGCTCACCACTCACTTTACAAGAGACCCAGTACTTC. Amino acid sequence: CASSPLTLQETQYF. Full variable domain (remainder filled in from reference TRBV18 and TRBJ2-5): NAGVMQNPRHLVRRRGQEARLRCSPMKGHSHVYWYRQLPEEGLKFMVYLQKENIIDESGMPKERFSAEFPKEGPSILRIQQVVRGDSAAYFCASSPLTLQETQYFGPGTRLLVL.

The rearrangement joins TRBV6-6 to TRBJ1-3; unclear D gene. Trimming cost V 7 bases and J 2 bases, with 6 bases left between them. The CDR3 is 12 residues long. Looked up from germline, CDR1 is MNHNY and CDR2 is SVGAGI (reference sequence). The CDR3 sequence is CASNGAGNTIYF. As DNA, the CDR3 is TGTGCCAGCAATGGAGCTGGAAACACCATATATTTT.

This chain joins TRBV5-4 and TRBJ1-3; D call uncertain. CDR3 length equals 13 residues. CDR1 is SGHNT and CDR2 is YYREEE in the germline V gene (reference sequence). V was cut by 6 bases and J by 7 bases, with 14 bases left in between. DNA for the CDR3: TGTGCCAGCAATGACCCGGGCGAGAACACCATATATTTT. Its protein product is CASNDPGENTIYF. The whole variable domain, filled in from reference TRBV5-4 and TRBJ1-3, reads ETGVTQSPTHLIKTRGQQVTLRCSSQSGHNTVSWYQQALGQGPQFIFQYYREEENGRGNFPPRFSGLQFPNYSSELNVNALELDDSALYLCASNDPGENTIYFGEGSWLTVV.

The chain couples TRBV27 to TRBJ2-2; D call uncertain. CDR3 length: 15 amino acids. V was trimmed by 2 bases and J by 3 bases, leaving 10 bases between them. The germline V gene has CDR1 MNHEY and CDR2 SMNVEV (reference sequence). The CDR3 DNA reads as TGTGCCAGCAGTTTACAGCTTATCGACACCGGGGAGCTGTTTTTT. This gives the protein CASSLQLIDTGELFF.

This sequence joins TRBV5-4 and TRBJ1-4, with TRBD1 matching 8 bases. V lost 4 bases to trimming and J lost 2 bases; unmatched junction nucleotides: 10. The CDR3 loop spans 17 amino acids. The V gene's germline CDR1 is SGHNT and CDR2 YYREEE (reference sequence). CDR3 nucleotides: TGTGCCAGCAGCGGGGCGGTACAGGGGGTGACTAATGAAAAACTGTTTTTT. As protein: CASSGAVQGVTNEKLFF.

The chain is built from TRBV6-1 and TRBJ2-5; D is unresolved. Per germline, CDR1 MNHNS and CDR2 SASEGT. The CDR3 runs 11 residues. V gave up 6 bases and J gave up 9 bases, with 11 bases separating them. This CDR3 reads CASSLKGSQYF. CDR3 nucleotide sequence: TGTGCCAGCAGCCTAAAGGGTTCCCAGTACTTC.

The J gene is TRBJ2-1, the V gene TRBV7-2; D is undetermined. In germline, CDR1 is SGHTA, CDR2 FQGNSA. This CDR3 is 15 amino acids long. V gave up 7 bases and J gave up 0 bases, with 13 bases separating them. CDR3 sequence reads: CASTTHSSSYNEQFF. DNA for the CDR3: TGTGCCAGCACCACCCACTCGAGCTCCTACAATGAGCAGTTCTTC.

The chain joins TRBV19 to TRBJ2-4, with D perhaps matching TRBD1 (6 bases). The CDR3 spans 17 residues. Germline CDR1 LNHDA, CDR2 SQIVND (reference sequence). With 0 bases removed from V and 6 bases from J, the gap between germline ends came to 18 bases. The CDR3 region is CASSIDLMAGVGNIQYF. As DNA, the CDR3 is TGTGCCAGTAGTATAGATCTTATGGCAGGGGTGGGAAACATTCAGTACTTC.

This clone was counted between two and nine times. The chain employs TRBV6-5 and TRBJ1-6; 8 bases are a match to TRBD1. V shed 6 bases, J shed 14 bases, and the junction held 9 bases outside the gene matches. Germline V gene lookup returns CDR1 MNHEY and CDR2 SVGAGI. The CDR3 runs 13 residues. The CDR3 bases are TGTGCCAGCAGGGGACAGGCCCTCCTCACCCTCCACTTT. It encodes CASRGQALLTLHF.

This clone was recorded only once. The chain carries TRBV7-9 and TRBJ1-2, with 9 bases fitting TRBD1. Germline CDR1 SEHNR, CDR2 FQNEAQ (reference sequence). The CDR3 length is 15 residues. V shed 5 bases and J 2 bases; nucleotides not matched to a gene: 6. CDR3 sequence (DNA): TGTGCCAGCAGCCCCTGGGACAGGGTGAACTATGGCTACACCTTC. Translation: CASSPWDRVNYGYTF.

The genes are TRBV19 and TRBJ2-2; weak D call: TRBD1 (6 bases). The germline V gene has CDR1 LNHDA and CDR2 SQIVND (reference sequence). CDR3 length: 16 amino acids. With 10 bases removed from V and 4 bases from J, the gap between germline ends came to 22 bases. Here the CDR3 DNA reads TGTGCCACTCGAGGGAACAGGGATAATCCCACCGGGGAGCTGTTTTTT. It translates to CATRGNRDNPTGELFF.

The chain is built from TRBV15 and TRBJ2-3, with 9 bases identical to TRBD1. Germline V gene sequence: CDR1 LNHNV, CDR2 YYDKDF (reference sequence). V shed 6 bases and J 3 bases; nucleotides not matched to a gene: 10. The CDR3 totals 16 residues. This CDR3 reads CATREKGDRATDTQYF. Here the CDR3 DNA reads TGTGCCACCAGAGAAAAGGGGGACAGGGCTACAGATACGCAGTATTTT.

J is TRBJ2-3 and V is TRBV5-1; a weak D match, TRBD2 (6 bases). V was cut by 4 bases and J by 2 bases, with 14 bases left in between. This CDR3 comprises 15 residues. Per germline, CDR1 SGHRS and CDR2 YFSETQ. The CDR3 DNA reads as TGCGCCAGCAGCCTAACCGGGACTTCCACAGATACGCAGTATTTT. This translates into CASSLTGTSTDTQYF.

V is TRBV28 and J is TRBJ2-4; no reliable D call. The CDR3 runs 13 residues. Germline loops: CDR1 MDHEN, CDR2 SYDVKM. Trimming cost V 3 bases and J 1 base, with 4 bases left between them. The chain's CDR3 is CASSLGAKNIQYF. CDR3 DNA sequence: TGTGCCAGCAGTTTGGGTGCCAAAAACATTCAGTACTTC.

V is TRBV9 and J is TRBJ2-2, with 9 positions matching TRBD2. After removal of 4 bases from V and 0 bases from J, the junction contained 10 bases not matched to a gene. The V gene's germline CDR1 is SGDLS and CDR2 YYNGEE. The CDR3 has 18 amino acids. Here the CDR3 reads CASSLRLAANSNTGELFF. In DNA form, the CDR3 reads TGTGCCAGCAGCCTGAGACTAGCGGCTAACTCGAACACCGGGGAGCTGTTTTTT. Combining the CDR3 with reference TRBV9 and TRBJ2-2 gives the whole variable domain DSGVTQTPKHLITATGQRVTLRCSPRSGDLSVYWYQQSLDQGLQFLIQYYNGEERAKGNILERFSAQQFPDLHSELNLSSLELGDSALYFCASSLRLAANSNTGELFFGEGSRLTVL.

There are a few counts of this clone. DNA for the CDR3: TGTGCCAGCAGGCGGGACAGGGTCTACGAGCAGTACTTC. Translated, it gives CASRRDRVYEQYF. V and J are TRBV6-5 and TRBJ2-7; 9 bases fit TRBD1. CDR3 size: 13 residues. The J segment lost 3 bases and the V segment lost 6 bases, leaving 3 bases of the junction unmatched. CDR1 is MNHEY and CDR2 is SVGAGI in the germline V gene.

The V and J genes are TRBV7-9 and TRBJ2-7, with 8 bases aligning to TRBD2. V trimming: 7 bases; J trimming: 4 bases; junction bases outside the gene matches: 6. This CDR3 has 13 amino acids. The germline gives CDR1 SEHNR, CDR2 FQNEAQ (reference sequence). The CDR3 is CASTFGGGYEQYF. The CDR3 DNA reads TGTGCCAGCACCTTTGGCGGGGGGTACGAGCAGTACTTC.

The chain employs TRBV7-2 and TRBJ1-2; 12 bases fit TRBD1. The trim removed 3 bases at V and 5 bases at J, leaving 7 bases unmatched. The CDR3 contains 16 residues. Per germline, CDR1 SGHTA and CDR2 FQGNSA. The CDR3 spells CASSLGQGALGYGYTF. The CDR3 DNA sequence: TGTGCCAGCAGCTTGGGACAGGGGGCTTTAGGTTATGGCTACACCTTC.

This clone has more than one count but fewer than ten. This rearrangement joins TRBV4-1 to TRBJ1-4; the D gene is possibly TRBD1 (6 bases). Germline V gene data show CDR1 as MGHRA and CDR2 as YSYEKL. V was shortened by 1 base and J by 0 bases, with 9 bases between the two germline ends. The CDR3 runs to 16 residues. CDR3 sequence reads: CASSQATGTTNEKLFF. CDR3 nucleotide sequence: TGCGCCAGCAGCCAAGCAACAGGGACAACTAATGAAAAACTGTTTTTT.

J is TRBJ1-3 and V is TRBV5-4; D ambiguous. Germline-derived CDR1 and CDR2 are SGHNT and YYREEE (reference sequence). The ends were cut back, 2 bases at V and 0 bases at J, with 9 bases in the middle. This CDR3 comprises 15 residues. The chain's CDR3 is CASSFDVTSGNTIYF. The CDR3, as DNA: TGTGCCAGCAGCTTCGACGTAACCTCTGGAAACACCATATATTTT.

The chain links TRBV7-3 to TRBJ2-2; D is uncertain. The CDR3 consists of 17 residues. Germline-derived CDR1 and CDR2 are SGHTA and FQGTGA. The ends were cut back, 2 bases at V and 4 bases at J, with 17 bases in the middle. The CDR3 region has the DNA TGTGCCAGCAGCTTACCCCCTACTGGAAGGAGCACCGGGGAGCTGTTTTTT. Encoded protein: CASSLPPTGRSTGELFF.

This clone showed up just a few times. The rearrangement joins TRBV5-4 to TRBJ2-1, with D tentatively TRBD1 or TRBD2 (6 bases each). CDR1 and CDR2 from the germline V gene are SGHNT and YYREEE (reference sequence). The CDR3 runs 16 residues. The germline V and J ends were trimmed by 4 bases and 8 bases, with 22 bases remaining between them. The CDR3 region is CASSRWGIGGSHEQFF. DNA of the CDR3: TGTGCCAGCAGCCGCTGGGGAATAGGGGGGAGCCATGAGCAGTTCTTC. The complete variable domain, with remaining parts taken from reference TRBV5-4 and TRBJ2-1, reads ETGVTQSPTHLIKTRGQQVTLRCSSQSGHNTVSWYQQALGQGPQFIFQYYREEENGRGNFPPRFSGLQFPNYSSELNVNALELDDSALYLCASSRWGIGGSHEQFFGPGTRLTVL.

The genes are TRBV7-3 and TRBJ1-2; 9 bases fit TRBD1. CDR1 is SGHTA, CDR2 FQGTGA, per germline. Germline trimming cut 5 bases from V and 8 bases from J; bases unmatched to any gene: 6. This CDR3 comprises 13 residues. As DNA, the CDR3 is TGTGCCAGCAGCCAAACAGGGGGCCGGGGCTACACCTTC. Its translation: CASSQTGGRGYTF.

This chain connects TRBV6-5 to TRBJ2-7; D gene uncertain. The CDR3 has 14 residues. Germline V CDR1 and CDR2: MNHEY, SVGAGI. V was clipped by 5 bases and J by 0 bases, with 11 bases between them. The CDR3 DNA reads TGTGCCAGCAGTCGGACGGTTAGCTCCTACGAGCAGTACTTC. This codes for CASSRTVSSYEQYF.

This rearrangement joins TRBV25-1 to TRBJ2-7, with 7 nucleotides matching TRBD1. This CDR3 has 13 residues. Germline V gene data show CDR1 as MGHDK and CDR2 as SYGVNS. V lost 8 bases and J lost 3; bases outside the gene matches: 7. CDR3 DNA sequence: TGTGCCAGCCAAAAGGACAGGTTCTACGAGCAGTACTTC. Translation gives CASQKDRFYEQYF.

V gene TRBV10-3 combines with J gene TRBJ1-1; D uncertain. V was clipped by 4 bases and J by 11 bases, with 14 bases between them. This CDR3 has 12 amino acids. Germline loops: CDR1 ENHRY, CDR2 SYGVKD. CDR3 in DNA: TGTGCCATCAGTGCAGACTCCCTTACGGCTTTCTTT. Its protein is CAISADSLTAFF.